Sequencing of this TCR beta chain was carried out in a study of T cells of healthy individuals. This clonotype was counted at least ten times. The length of the CDR3 is 17 residues. Unmatched junction bases numbered 12, after V lost 5 bases and J lost 3 bases. Germline values: CDR1 MNHEY, CDR2 SVGAGI. Using its own MiXCR run on the 5' RACE reads, TCRdb lists one record per CDR3 protein. The repertoire holds about 41,000 distinct CDR3 sequences, with 4% to 5.5% as singletons. J is TRBJ2-3 and V is TRBV6-5, with TRBD2 matching 9 bases. The source of this sequence is a human donor in good health. CDR3 sequence (DNA): TGTGCCAGCAGTCCTGGTTTGGGACTAGCTCAGACAGATACGCAGTATTTT. The encoded protein is CASSPGLGLAQTDTQYF.